This TCR beta chain emerged from a study of shared clonotypes between healthy human individuals. This clone has a count of ten or more. In germline, CDR1 is MRHNA, CDR2 SNTAGT. This CDR3 has 14 residues. The ends were cut back, 5 bases at V and 0 bases at J, with 9 bases in the middle. What was sequenced on ten immunoSEQ deep assay plates was unsorted PBMC DNA. TCRdb's table, derived via immunoSEQ multiplex PCR, lists solely in-frame clones and lacks some. The data contain roughly 500,000 clones, more than 75% of them singletons. For unsorted samples, genomic DNA was extracted from around 86 million PBMCs.

The receptor's source is a woman aged 40 to 50 in good health. Some clones in this sample may be carry-over from other donors' samples. The chain couples TRBV6-4 to TRBJ2-3, with D perhaps being TRBD1 or TRBD2 (5 bases each). The sequenced sample was PBMCs. The CDR3 sequence: CASSKGESTDTQYF. DNA of the CDR3: TGTGCCAGCAGTAAAGGGGAGAGCACAGATACGCAGTATTTT.